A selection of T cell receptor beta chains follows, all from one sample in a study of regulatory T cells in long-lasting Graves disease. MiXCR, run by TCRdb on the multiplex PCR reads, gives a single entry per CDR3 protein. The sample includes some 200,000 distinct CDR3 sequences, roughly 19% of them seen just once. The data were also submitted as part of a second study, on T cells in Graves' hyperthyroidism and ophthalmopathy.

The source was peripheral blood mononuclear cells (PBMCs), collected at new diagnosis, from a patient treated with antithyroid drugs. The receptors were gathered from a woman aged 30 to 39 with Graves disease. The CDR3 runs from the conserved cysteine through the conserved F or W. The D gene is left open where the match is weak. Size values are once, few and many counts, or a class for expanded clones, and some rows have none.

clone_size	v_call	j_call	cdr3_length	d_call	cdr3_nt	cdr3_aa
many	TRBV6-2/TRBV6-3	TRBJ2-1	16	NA	TGTGCCAGCAGCCCCATCCGAGGGGGCTCCTACAATGAGCAGTTCTTC	CASSPIRGGSYNEQFF
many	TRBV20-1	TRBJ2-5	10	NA	TGCAGTGCTAATTCCGAGACCCAGTACTTC	CSANSETQYF
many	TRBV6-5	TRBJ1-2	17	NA	TGTGCCAGCAGTTACTCGGATGCAGTTAAGATTAACTATGGCTACACCTTC	CASSYSDAVKINYGYTF
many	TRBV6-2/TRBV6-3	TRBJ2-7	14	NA	TGTGCCAGCAGTTATGCGGGGTCGTACTACGAGCAGTACTTC	CASSYAGSYYEQYF
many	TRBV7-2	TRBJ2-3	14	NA	TGTGCCAGCAGCTTAGGGGTAGCGGCAGATACGCAGTATTTT	CASSLGVAADTQYF
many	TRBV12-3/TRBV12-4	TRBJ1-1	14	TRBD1	TGTGCCAGCAGGAAGACAGGGGCGTATACTGAAGCTTTCTTT	CASRKTGAYTEAFF
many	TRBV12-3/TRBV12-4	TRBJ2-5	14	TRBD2	TGTGCCAGCAGTACGACTAGCGGGAAAGAGACCCAGTACTTC	CASSTTSGKETQYF
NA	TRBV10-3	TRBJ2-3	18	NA	TGTGCCATCAGTGAGTCAGGGCTTGGGGCAGGGCCCACAGATACGCAGTATTTT	CAISESGLGAGPTDTQYF
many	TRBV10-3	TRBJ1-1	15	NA	TGTGCCACTAGAGACGGAGCGATAAGGGACACTGAAGCTTTCTTT	CATRDGAIRDTEAFF
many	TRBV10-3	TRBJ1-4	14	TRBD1	TGTGCCATCAGGCCGGGACAGGGGGATGAAAAACTGTTTTTT	CAIRPGQGDEKLFF
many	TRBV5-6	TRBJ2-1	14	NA	TGTGCCAGCAGCTTTGTTGGCTTTTATGATGAGCAGTTCTTC	CASSFVGFYDEQFF
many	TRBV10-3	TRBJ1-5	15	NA	TGTGCCATCAGTGAGTCGGGTAGGGGAAGTCAGCCCCAGCATTTT	CAISESGRGSQPQHF
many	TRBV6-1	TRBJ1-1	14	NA	TGTGCCAGCAGTGCACAGGTCATGAACACTGAAGCTTTCTTT	CASSAQVMNTEAFF
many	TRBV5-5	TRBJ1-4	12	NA	TGTGCCAGCGCCAAGTCCATTGGAAAACTGTTTTTT	CASAKSIGKLFF
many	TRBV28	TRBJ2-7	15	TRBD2	TGTGCCAGCAGTTTAACTGGCGGGAGGGGGTACGAGCAGTACTTC	CASSLTGGRGYEQYF
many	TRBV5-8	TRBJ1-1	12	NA	TGTGCCAGCAGCCACCGACCGGGCGGGACTTTCTTT	CASSHRPGGTFF
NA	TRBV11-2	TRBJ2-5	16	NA	TGTGCCAGCAGCTTAGATGTCGCTGCGCCCCAAGAGACCCAGTACTTC	CASSLDVAAPQETQYF
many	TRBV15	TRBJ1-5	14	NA	TGTGCCACCAGCCCGGGGGCAAGCAATCAGCCCCAGCATTTT	CATSPGASNQPQHF
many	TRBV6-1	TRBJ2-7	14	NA	TGTGCCAGCAGTAAACCCCACAGGGCGGACGAGCAGTACTTC	CASSKPHRADEQYF
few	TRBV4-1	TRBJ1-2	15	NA	TGCGCCAGCCTTTTAGAGATGTGGGGCCGGGATGGCTACACCTTC	CASLLEMWGRDGYTF
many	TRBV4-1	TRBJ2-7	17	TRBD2	TGCGCCAGCAGCCAAGAAACCGCTAGCGGGGGAATTTACGAGCAGTACTTC	CASSQETASGGIYEQYF
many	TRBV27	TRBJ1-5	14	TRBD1	TGTGCCAGCAGCGCCGACAGGGGGAAAGGGACCCAGCATTTT	CASSADRGKGTQHF
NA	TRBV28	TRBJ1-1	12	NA	TGTGCCAGCAGTCCGGGCTTCACTGAAGCTTTCTTT	CASSPGFTEAFF
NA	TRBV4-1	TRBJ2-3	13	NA	TGCGCCAGCAGCCTCCGGGATTCAGATACGCAGTATTTT	CASSLRDSDTQYF